This entry features one T cell receptor beta chain sequence. Its antigen is undetermined. These data originate in a study of siplizumab effects on memory and regulatory T cells. Study-wide points: Under siplizumab, an average approximately 71% of mappable alloreactive CD4+ clones were Treg-derived, compared with 25% to 30% in controls.

The method was immunoSEQ multiplex PCR; TCRdb's version includes in-frame clones alone and lacks a portion of them. There are 57,000 or so clones in the sample; just over 90% occur only once, and less than 45% lies in the top ten. The CDR3 is made up of 15 amino acids. Unmatched junction bases numbered 6, after V lost 5 bases and J lost 2 bases. The germline V gene has CDR1 PRHDT and CDR2 FYEKMQ (reference sequence). Sequenced sample: CD8+ T cells sorted from blood. The clonotype comes from a human donor in good health. The chain uses TRBV13 and TRBJ1-3; 7 positions match TRBD1. CDR3 in amino acids: CASSLQTGPGNTIYF. In nucleotides, the CDR3 is TGTGCCAGCAGCCTCCAGACAGGGCCTGGAAACACCATATATTTT.